These T cell receptor beta chains were read from a single sample in a study of T cell responses to AZD1222 COVID-19 vaccine. Libraries were prepared by immunoSEQ multiplex PCR; TCRdb keeps only in-frame clonotypes and omits some of them. This sample carries more than 75,000 clones, around nine tenths of them seen once, and the ten largest clones take 5.4%. This sample comprised peripheral blood, obtained 28 days after the second AZD1222 dose. These receptors came from an adult who received the AZD1222 COVID-19 vaccine. CDR3s include the opening cysteine and the closing phenylalanine or tryptophan. D genes are given only for firm matches. Only part of the rows carry a size: once, few, many, or a class if the clone is expanded.

once	TRBV28	TRBJ1-6	TRBD1	CASSPDRENSPLHF	TGTGCCAGCAGCCCGGACAGGGAGAATTCACCCCTCCACTTT
NA	TRBV9	TRBJ1-3	NA	CASSVDGGGTIYF	TGTGCCAGCAGCGTAGATGGGGGAGGCACCATATATTTT
NA	TRBV6-4	TRBJ1-2	NA	CASTFWGVNGYTF	TGTGCCAGCACTTTCTGGGGCGTGAATGGCTACACCTTC
once	TRBV5-6	TRBJ1-1	TRBD1	CASSLVGQGAEAFF	TGTGCCAGCAGCTTGGTCGGACAGGGGGCTGAAGCTTTCTTT
NA	TRBV6-5	TRBJ1-1	NA	CASIGTAEAFF	TGTGCCAGCATTGGGACTGCAGAAGCTTTCTTT
once	TRBV12-3/TRBV12-4	TRBJ2-1	NA	CASSLARLHEQFF	TGTGCCAGCAGTTTAGCCCGGTTACATGAGCAGTTCTTC
NA	TRBV7-2	TRBJ1-1	NA	CASSLGLQGRYTEAFF	TGTGCCAGCAGCTTAGGTTTGCAGGGTAGGTACACTGAAGCTTTCTTT
NA	TRBV18	TRBJ1-1	TRBD1	CASSPGTGRTEAFF	TGTGCCAGCTCACCAGGGACAGGGAGGACTGAAGCTTTCTTT
NA	TRBV19	TRBJ1-2	NA	CASSIEGFNYGYTF	TGTGCCAGTAGTATAGAAGGTTTCAACTATGGCTACACCTTC
NA	TRBV11-2	TRBJ2-3	NA	CASSLDWKLASTDTQYF	TGTGCCAGCAGCTTAGATTGGAAGCTAGCGAGCACAGATACGCAGTATTTT
NA	TRBV2	TRBJ2-5	TRBD2	CASSSSGGFMVTQYF	TGTGCCAGCAGTTCTAGCGGGGGGTTTATGGTGACCCAGTACTTC
NA	TRBV6-5	TRBJ1-1	TRBD1	CASRWTGQNTEAFF	TGTGCCAGCAGATGGACAGGACAGAACACTGAAGCTTTCTTT
NA	TRBV5-3	TRBJ1-6	NA	CARSLEGDAYNSPLHF	TGTGCCAGAAGCTTGGAAGGGGACGCCTATAATTCACCCCTCCACTTT
NA	TRBV9	TRBJ1-1	NA	CASHETLNTEAFF	TGTGCCAGCCACGAAACCTTGAACACTGAAGCTTTCTTT
few	TRBV30	TRBJ1-4	NA	CAWSAGVEKLFF	TGTGCCTGGAGTGCAGGGGTCGAAAAACTGTTTTTT
NA	TRBV13	TRBJ1-2	NA	CASSSTGSYGYTF	TGTGCCAGCAGCTCCACAGGGTCCTATGGCTACACCTTC
NA	TRBV27	TRBJ2-3	NA	CASSPYGGASTDTQYF	TGTGCCAGCAGCCCATACGGCGGTGCTAGCACAGATACGCAGTATTTT
NA	TRBV28	TRBJ2-2	TRBD1	CASRTGGTGELFF	TGTGCCAGCAGGACAGGGGGCACCGGGGAGCTGTTTTTT
NA	TRBV7-2	TRBJ2-2	NA	CASSPVRLTGELFF	TGTGCCAGCAGCCCCGTAAGGTTGACCGGGGAGCTGTTTTTT
NA	TRBV13	TRBJ1-4	NA	CASSPNSGGANEKLFF	TGTGCCAGCAGCCCCAACTCGGGGGGGGCTAATGAAAAACTGTTTTTT
few	TRBV7-7	TRBJ2-1	TRBD1	CASSLGLPGQGYNEQFF	TGTGCTAGCAGCTTAGGACTGCCGGGACAGGGCTACAATGAGCAGTTCTTC
NA	TRBV5-4	TRBJ2-7	TRBD2	CASSLVIPSGVAGEQYF	TGTGCCAGCAGCTTGGTAATACCTAGCGGGGTGGCAGGCGAGCAGTACTTC
NA	TRBV9	TRBJ1-4	NA	CASSVGHSEKLFF	TGTGCCAGCAGCGTAGGACATAGTGAAAAACTGTTTTTT
NA	TRBV3-1/TRBV3-2	TRBJ2-7	NA	CASTTTVPLPHEQYF	TGTGCCAGCACCACGACCGTCCCCTTACCACACGAGCAGTACTTC
NA	TRBV19	TRBJ1-3	NA	CASRTGTSGNTIYF	TGTGCCAGCCGGACCGGGACAAGTGGAAACACCATATATTTT
NA	TRBV7-2	TRBJ1-5	NA	CASSLDGSQPQHF	TGTGCCAGCAGCTTAGATGGGAGTCAGCCCCAGCATTTT
NA	TRBV15	TRBJ2-1	NA	CATSRDFGDNEQFF	TGTGCCACCAGCAGAGATTTTGGAGACAATGAGCAGTTCTTC
NA	TRBV15	TRBJ1-6	TRBD1	CATSRAGGRIDNSPLHF	TGTGCCACCAGCAGAGCAGGGGGTCGAATCGATAATTCACCCCTCCACTTT
NA	TRBV5-6	TRBJ2-1	NA	CASSLFHSVEQFF	TGTGCCAGCAGCTTATTTCACTCCGTAGAGCAGTTCTTC
NA	TRBV19	TRBJ2-3	TRBD2	CASSISGGGDTQYF	TGTGCCAGTAGCATTAGCGGGGGGGGAGATACGCAGTATTTT
NA	TRBV5-8	TRBJ1-1	NA	CASSPGFVNTEAFF	TGTGCCAGCAGCCCGGGGTTTGTGAACACTGAAGCTTTCTTT
NA	TRBV2	TRBJ1-3	NA	CASRGQGLAGNTIYF	TGTGCCAGCAGAGGGCAGGGTCTGGCTGGAAACACCATATATTTT
NA	TRBV19	TRBJ2-3	NA	CASSIGGRGTDTQYF	TGTGCCAGTAGTATAGGTGGCAGGGGCACAGATACGCAGTATTTT
NA	TRBV19	TRBJ2-5	TRBD2	CASSASLALQQTQYF	TGTGCCAGTAGTGCCTCACTAGCGTTGCAACAGACCCAGTACTTC
NA	TRBV19	TRBJ1-2	TRBD1	CASRGGAYGYTF	TGTGCCAGTAGAGGGGGCGCCTATGGCTACACCTTC
NA	TRBV11-2	TRBJ1-2	NA	CASSQYQGFNYGYTF	TGTGCCAGCAGCCAATACCAGGGGTTCAACTATGGCTACACCTTC
NA	TRBV7-2	TRBJ2-5	TRBD2	CASSLSSGGSETQYF	TGTGCCAGCAGCCTATCTAGCGGGGGGTCGGAGACCCAGTACTTC
few	TRBV19	TRBJ1-6	TRBD1	CASKRTGNSPLHF	TGTGCCAGTAAGAGGACAGGCAATTCACCCCTCCACTTT
NA	TRBV7-2	TRBJ2-1	TRBD2	CASSSQSGGGLNEQFF	TGTGCCAGCAGCTCCCAAAGCGGGGGGGGCCTCAATGAGCAGTTCTTC
NA	TRBV6-6	TRBJ1-1	NA	CASSGTTGGTEAFF	TGTGCCAGCAGCGGGACAACCGGTGGCACTGAAGCTTTCTTT
NA	TRBV28	TRBJ1-5	TRBD1	CASSRDSRLGQPQHF	TGTGCCAGCAGTCGGGACAGTAGGTTGGGTCAGCCCCAGCATTTT
once	TRBV6-5	TRBJ1-1	NA	CASSYVRGGTEAFF	TGTGCCAGCAGTTACGTCAGGGGCGGGACTGAAGCTTTCTTT
NA	TRBV10-1	TRBJ1-3	NA	CASSDPPGVRPGNTIYF	TGCGCCAGCAGTGATCCACCGGGGGTAAGGCCTGGAAACACCATATATTTT
NA	TRBV4-3	TRBJ2-3	NA	CANSQAVGGGQPRTDTQYF	TGCGCCAACAGCCAAGCGGTTGGCGGGGGCCAACCTCGCACAGATACGCAGTATTTT
NA	TRBV24-1	TRBJ2-1	NA	CATRGTFPYNEQFF	TGTGCCACCAGAGGGACTTTTCCTTACAATGAGCAGTTCTTC
NA	TRBV10-3	TRBJ1-2	NA	CASTNRLTQDNYGYTF	TGTGCCTCGACTAACCGCCTAACTCAGGATAACTATGGCTACACCTTC
NA	TRBV6-6	TRBJ2-2	NA	CASSYLPPATGELFF	TGTGCCAGCAGTTACCTCCCCCCGGCCACCGGGGAGCTGTTTTTT
NA	TRBV6-5	TRBJ1-2	TRBD1	CASRGTGKGGYTF	TGTGCCAGCAGGGGGACAGGGAAAGGAGGCTACACCTTC
NA	TRBV28	TRBJ1-2	TRBD1	CASSLLLEWQGARGYTF	TGTGCCAGCAGTTTACTTCTTGAGTGGCAGGGGGCGCGAGGCTACACCTTC